A single sample gave rise to the 7 T cell receptor beta chains below, sequenced in a study of blood T cell repertoires in COVID-19. The repertoire was sequenced with immunoSEQ multiplex PCR; TCRdb's copy has only in-frame clones and lacks some. Here the sample spans approximately 210,000 clones, 84% being singletons. The sequenced material came from peripheral blood. These receptors all come from a woman aged 50 to 65 with active or convalescent COVID-19.

In its sample, this clone was seen once. This chain joins TRBV9 and TRBJ2-3; 7 nucleotides match TRBD2. The V and J ends lost 4 bases and 3 bases, in that order; junction bases with no gene match: 14. Germline values: CDR1 SGDLS, CDR2 YYNGEE. CDR3 size: 17 residues. The CDR3, as DNA: TGTGCCAGCAGCTCCTTGTCTAGCGGAGGATTGACAGATACGCAGTATTTT. Translation: CASSSLSSGGLTDTQYF.

This chain uses TRBV6-2 or TRBV6-3 with TRBJ2-7; no clear D. This CDR3 contains 13 residues. The V and J ends lost 2 bases and 4 bases respectively, with 9 bases between them. Per germline, CDR1 MNHEY and CDR2 SVGEGT. CDR3 nucleotide sequence: TGTGCCAGCAGTTACGGTCCGACTTACGAGCAGTACGTC. Amino acids: CASSYGPTYEQYV.

The rearrangement uses TRBV2 and TRBJ2-3; D perhaps matches TRBD2 (7 bases). The germline V gene encodes CDR1 SNHLY and CDR2 FYNNEI. V gave up 6 bases and J gave up 4 bases, with 14 bases separating them. CDR3 length: 14 amino acids. The CDR3 protein is CASRSRGGSDTQYF. In nucleotides, the CDR3 is TGTGCCAGCAGGTCTAGGGGGGGGTCAGATACGCAGTATTTT.

This clone was seen a single time. The chain joins TRBV7-2 to TRBJ2-1, with D unresolved. The germline V gene encodes CDR1 SGHTA and CDR2 FQGNSA. The CDR3 length is 16 residues. The V end was cut by 5 bases, the J end by 3 bases, with 17 bases between. CDR3 region: CASSLRGSLLYNEQFF. The CDR3 DNA is TGTGCCAGCAGCCTACGAGGATCACTTCTCTACAATGAGCAGTTCTTC. The full variable domain, rest sourced from reference TRBV7-2 and TRBJ2-1, is GAGVSQSPSNKVTEKGKDVELRCDPISGHTALYWYRQSLGQGLEFLIYFQGNSAPDKSGLPSDRFSAERTGGSVSTLTIQRTQQEDSAVYLCASSLRGSLLYNEQFFGPGTRLTVL.

The CDR3 region has the DNA TGTGCCAGCCGGTTCTCAGGGACCGGGGAGCTGTTTTTT. This encodes CASRFSGTGELFF. V and J are TRBV28 and TRBJ2-2, with D tentatively TRBD1 (5 bases). This CDR3 has 13 residues. Germline V gene sequence: CDR1 MDHEN, CDR2 SYDVKM. V lost 8 bases and J lost 5, with 12 bases in between.

The chain joins TRBV18 to TRBJ1-6; TRBD1 agrees at 8 bases. The CDR3 totals 15 residues. In germline, CDR1 is KGHSH, CDR2 LQKENI. V was pared by 6 bases and J by 6 bases, with 7 bases of the junction left unmatched. CDR3 sequence reads: CASSRGDRTNSPLHF. The DNA for the CDR3 is TGTGCCAGCTCTCGCGGGGACAGGACTAATTCACCCCTCCACTTT.

V usage is TRBV11-3 and J usage is TRBJ2-3; 11 bases are shared with TRBD2. CDR1 and CDR2 (germline): SGHNT, YENEEA. This CDR3 spans 16 amino acids. The J segment lost 2 bases and the V segment lost 5 bases, leaving 6 bases of the junction unmatched. CDR3 sequence: CASSLLAGALTDTQYF. Here the CDR3 DNA reads TGTGCCAGCAGCCTACTAGCGGGGGCCCTCACAGATACGCAGTATTTT.